The 18 T cell receptor beta chains listed next were all sequenced from one sample in a study of blood T cell repertoires in COVID-19 (dated by TCRdb to 2020 to 2022). Library creation used the immunoSEQ multiplex PCR assay. TCRdb provides this immuneACCESS table in a form limited to in-frame rearrangements. Some clones are lacking; in checked studies, under half of them reflect an unresolved V gene, and why the rest are absent is not known. In this sample the table shows around 150,000 clones, over 65% of which occur a single time. In total, the top ten clones hold roughly 8% of the sample. Sequenced input: peripheral blood. These receptor sequences come from a man aged 60-69 years with acute or convalescent COVID-19.

The rearrangement uses TRBV10-3 and TRBJ1-3; weak D call: TRBD1 (5 bases). The V gene lost 2 bases and the J gene lost 0 bases, with 20 bases spanning the gap. CDR1 and CDR2 (germline): ENHRY, SYGVKD. The CDR3 covers 19 residues. The CDR3 sequence is CAISEGGGAALFSGNTIYF. The DNA of the CDR3 is TGTGCCATCAGTGAGGGCGGTGGGGCAGCCCTGTTCTCTGGAAACACCATATATTTT.

In this sample, this clone turned up once. This chain joins TRBV2 and TRBJ2-1; TRBD1 aligns across 8 bases. The CDR3 extends over 16 amino acids. Germline assignment: CDR1 SNHLY and CDR2 FYNNEI. V shed 8 bases and J 0 bases; nucleotides not matched to a gene: 9. The CDR3 DNA reads TGTGCCAGCGTCGGACAGGGTCAGTACTCCTACAATGAGCAGTTCTTC. Amino acid sequence: CASVGQGQYSYNEQFF. The whole variable domain, filled in from reference TRBV2 and TRBJ2-1, reads EPEVTQTPSHQVTQMGQEVILRCVPISNHLYFYWYRQILGQKVEFLVSFYNNEISEKSEIFDDQFSVERPDGSNFTLKIRSTKLEDSAMYFCASVGQGQYSYNEQFFGPGTRLTVL.

The rearrangement links TRBV7-8 to TRBJ1-1; no reliable D call. The V and J ends lost 5 bases and 6 bases respectively, with 10 bases between them. In germline, CDR1 is SGHVS, CDR2 FQNEAQ. The CDR3 length is 12 residues. The CDR3 DNA follows: TGTGCCAGCAGCCGCGGGAGCTCTGAAGCTTTCTTT. It yields the protein CASSRGSSEAFF.

The chain employs TRBV11-2 and TRBJ1-5; 7 bases match TRBD1. V gave up 5 bases and J gave up 2 bases; unmatched junction bases: 12. The CDR3 has 17 residues. Germline V gives CDR1 SGHAT, CDR2 FQNNGV. The CDR3 loop reads CASSNNRGLVGNQPQHF. CDR3 DNA sequence: TGTGCCAGCAGCAACAACAGGGGTCTAGTGGGCAATCAGCCCCAGCATTTT.

Points on this clone: The identical CDR3 is also encoded by other nucleotide sequences in the sample. The chain uses TRBV3-1 (or the pseudogene TRBV3-2) and TRBJ1-1; no clear D gene. The length of the CDR3 is 13 residues. Germline V gives CDR1 LGHDT, CDR2 YNNKEL (reference sequence). V was trimmed by 1 base and J by 4 bases, leaving 7 bases between them. Here the CDR3 reads CASSQGRGTEAFF. CDR3 nucleotide sequence: TGTGCCAGCAGCCAAGGTCGGGGCACTGAAGCTTTCTTT.

The chain is built from TRBV4-1 and TRBJ1-6, with TRBD1 identical over 7 bases. This CDR3 comprises 15 residues. J lost 12 bases, V lost 0 bases, and 8 bases had no gene match. Per germline, CDR1 MGHRA and CDR2 YSYEKL. CDR3 in DNA: TGCGCCAGCAGCCAAGATCGTAGACAGGGTGTACCCCTCCACTTT. Encoded protein: CASSQDRRQGVPLHF.

The J gene is TRBJ2-1, the V gene TRBV24-1; D might be TRBD2 (6 bases). The V end was cut by 1 base, the J end by 1 base, with 7 bases between. The CDR3 length is 15 residues. Germline-derived CDR1 and CDR2 are KGHDR and SFDVKD. CDR3 in DNA: TGTGCCACCAGTGATTTACGGGGGTCCTACAATGAGCAGTTCTTC. Translation: CATSDLRGSYNEQFF.

The chain uses TRBV6-5 and TRBJ1-6; 8 bases agree with TRBD1. With V trimmed by 7 bases and J by 8 bases, 1 base remained unmatched. The CDR3 spans 12 residues. Germline assignment: CDR1 MNHEY and CDR2 SVGAGI. CDR3 amino acids: CASTTGDSPLHF. DNA for the CDR3: TGTGCCAGCACGACAGGGGATTCACCCCTCCACTTT.

V gene TRBV7-2 combines with J gene TRBJ2-5; tentatively, D is TRBD2 (5 bases). Germline assignment: CDR1 SGHTA and CDR2 FQGNSA. Trimming removed 1 base from V and 5 bases from J, with 17 bases in between. CDR3 length: 16 residues. Here the CDR3 DNA reads TGTGCCAGCAGCTTAGGTAGTCAGCCTTTAGCGGAGACCCAGTACTTC. Protein sequence: CASSLGSQPLAETQYF. The whole variable domain, filled in from reference TRBV7-2 and TRBJ2-5, reads GAGVSQSPSNKVTEKGKDVELRCDPISGHTALYWYRQSLGQGLEFLIYFQGNSAPDKSGLPSDRFSAERTGGSVSTLTIQRTQQEDSAVYLCASSLGSQPLAETQYFGPGTRLLVL.

The V gene is TRBV5-1, the J gene TRBJ1-3; 8 nucleotides match TRBD1. The CDR3 covers 16 residues. Germline V CDR1 and CDR2: SGHRS, YFSETQ. After removal of 1 base from V and 4 bases from J, the junction contained 7 bases not matched to a gene. The chain's CDR3 is CASSLSPTGDGNTIYF. The CDR3 DNA reads as TGCGCCAGCAGCTTGTCCCCGACAGGGGACGGAAACACCATATATTTT.

This chain joins TRBV19 and TRBJ1-1, with 9 bases aligning to TRBD1. Germline V lookup: CDR1 LNHDA, CDR2 SQIVND (reference sequence). V shed 4 bases and J 1 base; nucleotides not matched to a gene: 7. There are 16 residues in the CDR3. CDR3 bases: TGTGCCAGTAGTACACTACAGGGGGCTGGGAACACTGAAGCTTTCTTT. Translation: CASSTLQGAGNTEAFF. Drawing the rest from reference TRBV19 and TRBJ1-1, the complete variable domain is DGGITQSPKYLFRKEGQNVTLSCEQNLNHDAMYWYRQDPGQGLRLIYYSQIVNDFQKGDIAEGYSVSREKKESFPLTVTSAQKNPTAFYLCASSTLQGAGNTEAFFGQGTRLTVV.

The count of this clone is one. The chain joins TRBV19 to TRBJ2-7, with 8 bases identical to TRBD1. CDR3 length: 15 amino acids. CDR1 and CDR2 from the germline V gene are LNHDA and SQIVND (reference sequence). The J segment lost 2 bases and the V segment lost 3 bases, leaving 6 bases of the junction unmatched. This CDR3 is CASSMEGTGTYEQYF. CDR3 sequence (DNA): TGTGCCAGTAGTATGGAGGGGACAGGCACCTACGAGCAGTACTTC.

The J gene is TRBJ2-3, the V gene TRBV5-1; TRBD1 agrees at 7 bases. Germline CDR1 reads SGHRS; CDR2 reads YFSETQ. V shed 4 bases and J 3 bases; nucleotides not matched to a gene: 5. This CDR3 comprises 14 residues. This chain's CDR3 is CASSPDRRTDTQYF. CDR3 DNA sequence: TGCGCCAGCAGCCCGGACAGGAGGACAGATACGCAGTATTTT.

The chain employs TRBV9 and TRBJ1-2; D may be TRBD1 (5 bases). Trimming cost V 2 bases and J 1 base, with 15 bases left between them. Germline V lookup: CDR1 SGDLS, CDR2 YYNGEE. This CDR3 has 16 amino acids. The CDR3 bases are TGTGCCAGCAGCGTGGGAGGAGTAGGGGTTAACTATGGCTACACCTTC. It is translated as CASSVGGVGVNYGYTF.

This chain links TRBV2 with TRBJ1-2, with 7 positions matching TRBD1. J gave up 4 bases and V 3 bases, and 8 bases lay outside the gene matches. The CDR3 is 15 amino acids. Germline-derived CDR1 and CDR2 are SNHLY and FYNNEI. Here the CDR3 reads CASSDGKGASYGYTF. CDR3 nucleotide sequence: TGTGCCAGCAGTGATGGGAAGGGGGCGTCCTATGGCTACACCTTC. The full variable domain, with the rest looked up from reference TRBV2 and TRBJ1-2, is EPEVTQTPSHQVTQMGQEVILRCVPISNHLYFYWYRQILGQKVEFLVSFYNNEISEKSEIFDDQFSVERPDGSNFTLKIRSTKLEDSAMYFCASSDGKGASYGYTFGSGTRLTVV.

The V and J genes are TRBV5-4 and TRBJ1-4; D possibly corresponds to TRBD1 (6 bases). The V end was cut by 4 bases, the J end by 4 bases, with 17 bases between. The CDR3 contains 16 residues. Germline loops: CDR1 SGHNT, CDR2 YYREEE (reference sequence). CDR3 loop: CASSPGWGQVNEKLFF. The CDR3 bases are TGTGCCAGCAGCCCGGGGTGGGGGCAAGTTAATGAAAAACTGTTTTTT.

The rearrangement joins TRBV30 to TRBJ2-3, with TRBD2 as a possible D gene (6 bases). Germline-derived CDR1 and CDR2 are GTSNPN and SVGIG (reference sequence). The CDR3 consists of 14 residues. Trimming took 5 bases from V and 1 from J, leaving 13 bases between them. The CDR3 nucleotides read TGTGCCTGGTCTAAGGGACTTCGCACAGATACGCAGTATTTT. This sequence encodes CAWSKGLRTDTQYF.

This clone was picked up a small number of times. The V gene is TRBV30, the J gene TRBJ1-5; 8 bases align to TRBD1. J was trimmed by 6 bases and V by 2 bases; bases with no gene match: 3. Germline CDR1 is GTSNPN and CDR2 is SVGIG (reference sequence). The CDR3 is made up of 13 amino acids. The chain's CDR3 is CAWSQGAPQPQHF. The CDR3 nucleotides read TGTGCCTGGAGTCAGGGGGCACCTCAGCCCCAGCATTTT.